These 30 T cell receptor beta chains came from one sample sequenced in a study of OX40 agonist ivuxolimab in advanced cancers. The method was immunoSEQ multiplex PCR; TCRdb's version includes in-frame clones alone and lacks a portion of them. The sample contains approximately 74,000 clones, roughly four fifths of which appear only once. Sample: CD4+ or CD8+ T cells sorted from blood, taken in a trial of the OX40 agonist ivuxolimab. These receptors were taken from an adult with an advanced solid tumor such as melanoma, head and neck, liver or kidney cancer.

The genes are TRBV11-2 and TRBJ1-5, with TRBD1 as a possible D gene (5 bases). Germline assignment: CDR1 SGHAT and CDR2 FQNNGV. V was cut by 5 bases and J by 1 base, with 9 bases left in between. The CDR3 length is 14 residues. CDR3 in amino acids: CASSHRPSNQPQHF. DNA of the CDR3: TGTGCCAGCAGCCACAGGCCAAGCAATCAGCCCCAGCATTTT.

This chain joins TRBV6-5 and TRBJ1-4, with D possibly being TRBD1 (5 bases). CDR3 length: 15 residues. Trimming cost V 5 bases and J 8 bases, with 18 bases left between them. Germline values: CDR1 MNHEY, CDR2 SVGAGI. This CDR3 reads CASSPWSGAGEKLFF. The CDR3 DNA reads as TGTGCCAGCAGTCCTTGGAGCGGGGCGGGGGAAAAACTGTTTTTT.

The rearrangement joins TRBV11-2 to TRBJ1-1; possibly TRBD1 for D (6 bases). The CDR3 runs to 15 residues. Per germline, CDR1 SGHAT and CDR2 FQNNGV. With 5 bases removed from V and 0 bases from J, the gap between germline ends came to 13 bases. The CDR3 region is CASSIGQTLNTEAFF. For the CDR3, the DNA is TGTGCCAGCAGCATAGGACAGACACTGAACACTGAAGCTTTCTTT.

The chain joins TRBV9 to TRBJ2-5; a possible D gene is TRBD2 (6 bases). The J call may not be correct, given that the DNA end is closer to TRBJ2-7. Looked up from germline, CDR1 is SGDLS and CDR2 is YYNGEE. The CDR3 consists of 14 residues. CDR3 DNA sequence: TGTGCCAGCAGCGTAGGGAGGGTCTCCTACGAGCAGTACTTC. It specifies CASSVGRVSYEQYF.

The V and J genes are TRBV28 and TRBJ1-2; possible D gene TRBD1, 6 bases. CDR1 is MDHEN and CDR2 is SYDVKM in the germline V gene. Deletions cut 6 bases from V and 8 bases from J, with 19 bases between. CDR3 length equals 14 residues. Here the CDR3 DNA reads TGTGCCAGCAGCCAAGCCCCAGGGGCGGGCGGCTACACCTTC. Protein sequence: CASSQAPGAGGYTF.

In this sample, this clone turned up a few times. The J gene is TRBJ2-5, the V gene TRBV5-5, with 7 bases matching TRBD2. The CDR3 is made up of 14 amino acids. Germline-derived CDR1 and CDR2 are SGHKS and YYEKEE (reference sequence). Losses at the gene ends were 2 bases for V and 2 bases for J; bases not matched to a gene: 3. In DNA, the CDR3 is TGTGCCAGCAGCTTACTAGCGTCACAAGAGACCCAGTACTTC. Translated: CASSLLASQETQYF.

The chain's CDR3 is CASNDRAGGNTIYF. CDR3 coding DNA: TGTGCCAGCAACGACAGGGCCGGAGGAAACACCATATATTTT. The chain has TRBV6-6 and TRBJ1-3, with 7 bases matching TRBD1. This CDR3 has 14 amino acids. With V trimmed by 7 bases and J by 4 bases, 7 bases remained unmatched. CDR1 MNHNY and CDR2 SVGAGI come from the germline V gene (reference sequence).

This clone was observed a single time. DNA for the CDR3: TGTGCCACCGCCGCGGGCCCCAGCAATGAGCAGTTCTTC. Translated: CATAAGPSNEQFF. The genes are TRBV6-4 and TRBJ2-1; weak D call: TRBD2 (5 bases). The CDR3 covers 13 residues. Germline CDR1 reads MRHNA; CDR2 reads SNTAGT. Trimming cost V 10 bases and J 6 bases, with 16 bases left between them.

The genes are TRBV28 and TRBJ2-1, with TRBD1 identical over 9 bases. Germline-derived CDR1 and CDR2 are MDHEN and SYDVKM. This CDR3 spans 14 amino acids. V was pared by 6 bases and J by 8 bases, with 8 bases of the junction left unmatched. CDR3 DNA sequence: TGTGCCAGCAGGGGGGACAGGGATGGCGATGAGCAGTTCTTC. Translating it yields CASRGDRDGDEQFF.

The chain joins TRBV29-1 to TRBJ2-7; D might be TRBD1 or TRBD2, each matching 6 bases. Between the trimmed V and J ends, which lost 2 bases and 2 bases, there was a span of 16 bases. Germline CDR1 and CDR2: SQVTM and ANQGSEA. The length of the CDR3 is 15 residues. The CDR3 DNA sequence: TGCAGCGTTGAATCCCTAAAGGGGGGTGCCTACGAGCAGTACTTC. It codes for CSVESLKGGAYEQYF.

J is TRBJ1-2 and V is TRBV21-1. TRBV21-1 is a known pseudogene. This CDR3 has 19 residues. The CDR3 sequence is CASSKGSRDPQPPNYGYTF. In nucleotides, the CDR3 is TGTGCCAGCAGCAAAGGATCAAGGGACCCACAGCCCCCGAACTATGGCTACACCTTC.

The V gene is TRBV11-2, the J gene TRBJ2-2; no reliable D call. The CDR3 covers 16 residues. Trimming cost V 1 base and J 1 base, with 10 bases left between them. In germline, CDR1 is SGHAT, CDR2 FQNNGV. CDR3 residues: CASSLVGFENTGELFF. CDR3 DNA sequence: TGTGCCAGCAGCTTAGTAGGGTTTGAGAACACCGGGGAGCTGTTTTTT.

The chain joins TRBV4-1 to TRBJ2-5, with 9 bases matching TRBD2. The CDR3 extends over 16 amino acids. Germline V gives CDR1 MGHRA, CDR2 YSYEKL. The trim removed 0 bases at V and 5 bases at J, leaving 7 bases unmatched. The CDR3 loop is CASSQDGSGGWETQYF. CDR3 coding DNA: TGCGCCAGCAGCCAAGATGGTAGCGGGGGTTGGGAGACCCAGTACTTC.

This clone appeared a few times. The CDR3 region is CASRPGARSNQPQHF. The DNA of the CDR3 is TGTGCCAGCCGACCAGGGGCCCGAAGCAATCAGCCCCAGCATTTT. V usage is TRBV2 and J usage is TRBJ1-5, with D perhaps TRBD1 (6 bases). The V and J ends lost 8 bases and 1 base respectively, with 15 bases between them. CDR1 and CDR2 from the germline V gene are SNHLY and FYNNEI. This CDR3 contains 15 residues.

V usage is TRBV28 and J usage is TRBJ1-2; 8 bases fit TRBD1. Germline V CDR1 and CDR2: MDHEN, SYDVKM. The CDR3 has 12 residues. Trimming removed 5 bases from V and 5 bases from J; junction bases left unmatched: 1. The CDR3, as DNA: TGTGCCAGCAGTGACAGGGGTTATGGCTACACCTTC. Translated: CASSDRGYGYTF.

Written as DNA, the CDR3 is TGTGCCAGCAGCTTAAAGACTGGGGACACCATATATTTT. It encodes CASSLKTGDTIYF. This sequence joins TRBV7-2 and TRBJ1-3; D is ambiguous. The length of the CDR3 is 13 residues. The germline V and J ends were trimmed by 2 bases and 8 bases, with 10 bases remaining between them. Germline CDR1 and CDR2: SGHTA and FQGNSA.

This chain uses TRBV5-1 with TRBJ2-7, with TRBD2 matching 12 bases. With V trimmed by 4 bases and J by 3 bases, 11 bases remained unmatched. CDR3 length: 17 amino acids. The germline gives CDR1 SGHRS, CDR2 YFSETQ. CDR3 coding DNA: TGCGCCAGCAGCGCCACCGGGACTAGCGGGTTAGGCTACGAGCAGTACTTC. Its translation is CASSATGTSGLGYEQYF.

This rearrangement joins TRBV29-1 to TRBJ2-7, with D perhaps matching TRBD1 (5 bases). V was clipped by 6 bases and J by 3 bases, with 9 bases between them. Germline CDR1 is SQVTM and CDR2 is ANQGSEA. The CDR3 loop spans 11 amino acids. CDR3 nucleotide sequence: TGCAGCGTCAAGACAGACTACGAGCAGTACTTC. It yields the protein CSVKTDYEQYF.

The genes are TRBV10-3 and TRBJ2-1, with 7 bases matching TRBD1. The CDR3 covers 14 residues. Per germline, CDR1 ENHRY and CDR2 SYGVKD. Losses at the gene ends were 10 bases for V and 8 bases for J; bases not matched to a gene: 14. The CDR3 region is CATSWDSDRDEQFF. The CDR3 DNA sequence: TGTGCCACATCCTGGGACAGCGACCGGGATGAGCAGTTCTTC.

The CDR3 nucleotides read TGTGCCAGCAACCCCGGGGGCGGCACAGATACGCAGTATTTT. As protein: CASNPGGGTDTQYF. The chain recombines TRBV5-4 with TRBJ2-3, with D tentatively TRBD1 or TRBD2 (6 bases each). Germline CDR1 reads SGHNT; CDR2 reads YYREEE (reference sequence). The CDR3 consists of 14 residues. Trimming cost V 6 bases and J 1 base, with 12 bases left between them.

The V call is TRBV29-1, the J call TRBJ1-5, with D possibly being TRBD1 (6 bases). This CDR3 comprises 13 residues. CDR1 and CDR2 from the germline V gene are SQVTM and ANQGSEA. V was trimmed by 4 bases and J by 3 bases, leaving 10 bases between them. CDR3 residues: CSVVMGANQPQHF. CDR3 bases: TGCAGCGTTGTTATGGGGGCCAATCAGCCCCAGCATTTT.

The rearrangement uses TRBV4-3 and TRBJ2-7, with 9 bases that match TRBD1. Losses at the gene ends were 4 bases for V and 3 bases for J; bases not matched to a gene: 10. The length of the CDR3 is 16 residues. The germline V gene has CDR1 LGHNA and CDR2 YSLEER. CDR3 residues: CASSLNLRDRVYEQYF. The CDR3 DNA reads TGCGCCAGCAGCCTCAACCTTCGGGACAGGGTCTACGAGCAGTACTTC.

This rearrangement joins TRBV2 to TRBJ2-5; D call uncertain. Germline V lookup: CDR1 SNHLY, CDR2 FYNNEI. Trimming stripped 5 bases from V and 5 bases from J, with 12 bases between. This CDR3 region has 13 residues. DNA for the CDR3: TGTGCCAGCAGTTACAACGAGAGGGAGACCCAGTACTTC. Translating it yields CASSYNERETQYF.

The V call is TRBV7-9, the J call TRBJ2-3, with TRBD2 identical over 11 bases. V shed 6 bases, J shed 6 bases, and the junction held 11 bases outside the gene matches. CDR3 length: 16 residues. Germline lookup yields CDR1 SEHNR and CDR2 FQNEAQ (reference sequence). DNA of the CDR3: TGTGCCAGCAGGCACCGTACTAGCGGGAGAACGGATACGCAGTATTTT. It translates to CASRHRTSGRTDTQYF.

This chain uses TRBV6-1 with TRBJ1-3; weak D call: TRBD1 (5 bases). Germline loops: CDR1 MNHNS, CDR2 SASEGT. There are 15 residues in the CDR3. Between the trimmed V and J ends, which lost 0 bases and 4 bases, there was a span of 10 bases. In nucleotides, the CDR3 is TGTGCCAGCAGTGAAGCTACAGGTGGGGGAAACACCATATATTTT. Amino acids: CASSEATGGGNTIYF.

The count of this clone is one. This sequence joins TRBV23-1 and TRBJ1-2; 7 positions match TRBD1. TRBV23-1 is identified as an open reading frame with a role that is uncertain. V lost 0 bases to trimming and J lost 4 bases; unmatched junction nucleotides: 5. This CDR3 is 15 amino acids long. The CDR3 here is CASSQSEEGAYGYTF. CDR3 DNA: TGCGCCAGCAGTCAATCGGAGGAGGGGGCCTATGGCTACACCTTC.

This chain's CDR3 is CASGNKDRGEETQYF. The CDR3 nucleotides read TGTGCTAGTGGCAACAAGGACAGGGGGGAAGAGACCCAGTACTTC. The chain recombines TRBV12-5 with TRBJ2-5, with TRBD1 identical over 10 bases. CDR1 LGHNT and CDR2 FRNRAP come from the germline V gene. The ends lost 6 bases at V and 3 bases at J; junction bases unmatched: 7. The CDR3 runs to 15 residues.

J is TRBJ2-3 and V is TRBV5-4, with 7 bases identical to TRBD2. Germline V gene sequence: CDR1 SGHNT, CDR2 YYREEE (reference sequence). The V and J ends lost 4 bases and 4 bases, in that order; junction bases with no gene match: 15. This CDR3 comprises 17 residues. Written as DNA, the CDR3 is TGTGCCAGCAGCCCCCTTGGGGGAGGGGAAGTGGCAGATACGCAGTATTTT. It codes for CASSPLGGGEVADTQYF.

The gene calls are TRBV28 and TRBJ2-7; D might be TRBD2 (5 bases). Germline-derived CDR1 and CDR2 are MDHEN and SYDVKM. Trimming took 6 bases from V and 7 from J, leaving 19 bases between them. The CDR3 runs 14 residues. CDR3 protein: CASSPGLPRREQYV. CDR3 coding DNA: TGTGCCAGCAGCCCCGGGCTTCCCAGGAGGGAGCAGTACGTC.

CDR3 in DNA: TGTGCCAGCATCGGACAGGGCGCGAACACTGAAGCTTTCTTT. Translation gives CASIGQGANTEAFF. The chain carries TRBV6-1 and TRBJ1-1; TRBD1 matches at 8 bases. V shed 7 bases, J shed 1 base, and the junction held 5 bases outside the gene matches. Per germline, CDR1 MNHNS and CDR2 SASEGT. CDR3 size: 14 residues.